A single T cell receptor beta chain is shown here with its context. Its antigen is currently unknown. This sample stems from a study of human T cells and chemical hapten exposure. Study-wide context: TCR yield per sample varied, mainly due to pooled library volumes.

With 8 bases clipped from V and 5 bases from J, the junction kept 9 bases outside the gene matches. The germline V gene encodes CDR1 ENHRY and CDR2 SYGVKD. The CDR3 totals 14 residues. Individual cDNA molecules received unique molecular identifiers in the library. In the original analysis: Sequenced samples showed a median of roughly 99,000 TCRs each, with counts running from roughly 23,000 to 700,000. TCRdb re-derived calls from the RACE reads in MiXCR, one entry per CDR3 protein. The V and J calls were not made by the authors but by TCRdb's processing. The sample lists more than 60,000 distinct CDR3 sequences; 7% to 9% were seen once. Time point indicated: healthy volunteer bleed at 6 weeks. It was from unfractionated whole blood that total RNA was extracted. Study observations and caveats: High-frequency TCRs, those above 1 in 1000, stayed the same after DPC sensitization.

The gene calls are TRBV10-3 and TRBJ2-5; 9 nucleotides line up with TRBD2. Sequenced input: whole blood. The clonotype originates from a male donor in good health. Some clones in this sample may be carry-over from other donors' samples. CDR3 protein: CAIGAGGPSETQYF. In DNA, the CDR3 is TGTGCCATCGGGGCGGGAGGGCCCTCGGAGACCCAGTACTTC.